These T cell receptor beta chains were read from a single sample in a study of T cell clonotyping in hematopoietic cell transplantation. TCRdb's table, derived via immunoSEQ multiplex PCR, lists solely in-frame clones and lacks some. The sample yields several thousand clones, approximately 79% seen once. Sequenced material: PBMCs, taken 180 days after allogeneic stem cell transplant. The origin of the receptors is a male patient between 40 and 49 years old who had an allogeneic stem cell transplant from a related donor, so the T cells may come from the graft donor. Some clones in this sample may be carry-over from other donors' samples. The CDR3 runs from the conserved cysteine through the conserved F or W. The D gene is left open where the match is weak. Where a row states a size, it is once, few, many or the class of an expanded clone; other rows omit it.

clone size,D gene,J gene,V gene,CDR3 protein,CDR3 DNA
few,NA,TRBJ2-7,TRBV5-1,CASRSGSYFYEQYF,TGCGCCAGCAGGTCGGGGTCCTACTTCTACGAGCAGTACTTC
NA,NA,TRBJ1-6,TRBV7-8,CASRTGTFNSPLHF,TGTGCCAGCAGAACCGGGACTTTTAATTCACCCCTCCACTTT
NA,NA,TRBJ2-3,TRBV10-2,CASRGTFSTDTQYF,TGCGCCAGCAGGGGGACATTTAGCACAGATACGCAGTATTTT
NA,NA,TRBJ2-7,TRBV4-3,CASSPGLLVNEQYF,TGCGCCAGCAGCCCGGGACTTTTAGTCAACGAGCAGTACTTC
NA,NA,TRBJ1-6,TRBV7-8,CASSFTGTLDYNSPLHF,TGTGCCAGCAGCTTCACAGGGACTCTCGATTATAATTCACCCCTCCACTTT
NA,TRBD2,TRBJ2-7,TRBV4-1,CASSQVPGGTYEQYF,TGCGCCAGCAGCCAGGTCCCGGGGGGAACCTACGAGCAGTACTTC
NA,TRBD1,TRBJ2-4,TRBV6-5,CASSLDREKNIQYF,TGTGCCAGCTCGCTAGACAGGGAAAAAAACATTCAGTACTTC
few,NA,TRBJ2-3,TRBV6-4,CASSDSATRSADTQYF,TGTGCCAGCAGTGACTCGGCGACTAGGAGTGCAGATACGCAGTATTTT
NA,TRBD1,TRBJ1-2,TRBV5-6,CASSLGTGYGYTF,TGTGCCAGCAGCTTGGGGACAGGGTATGGCTACACCTTC
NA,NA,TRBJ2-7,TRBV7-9,CASSLGFPSYEQYF,TGTGCCAGCAGCTTAGGATTTCCGTCTTACGAGCAGTACTTC
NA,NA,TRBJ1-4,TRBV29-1,CSVVRNEKLFF,TGCAGCGTTGTACGAAATGAAAAACTGTTTTTT
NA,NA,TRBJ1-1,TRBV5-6,CASSWDVGNTEAFF,TGTGCCAGCAGCTGGGACGTGGGGAACACTGAAGCTTTCTTT
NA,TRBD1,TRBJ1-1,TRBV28,CASDRETEAFF,TGTGCCAGCGACAGGGAAACTGAAGCTTTCTTT
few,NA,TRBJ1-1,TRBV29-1,CSVGTTEAFF,TGCAGCGTTGGGACCACTGAAGCTTTCTTT
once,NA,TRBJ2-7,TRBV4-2,CASSPDGKGEQYF,TGTGCCAGCAGCCCCGACGGGAAGGGCGAGCAGTACTTC
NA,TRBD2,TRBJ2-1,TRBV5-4,CASSLVGRGANNEQFF,TGTGCCAGCAGCTTGGTGGGGCGGGGGGCAAACAATGAGCAGTTCTTC
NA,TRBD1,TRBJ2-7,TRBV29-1,CSDRGRSYEQYF,TGCAGCGACAGGGGGCGATCCTACGAGCAGTACTTC
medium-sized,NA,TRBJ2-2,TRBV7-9,CASSHDSYNTGELFF,TGTGCCAGCAGCCACGACAGCTACAACACCGGGGAGCTGTTTTTT
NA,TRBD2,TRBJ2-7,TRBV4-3,CASSRMWTSGDRPYEQYF,TGCGCCAGCAGCCGGATGTGGACCAGCGGGGACCGCCCCTACGAGCAGTACTTC
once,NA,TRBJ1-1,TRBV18,CASSPGWRPNTEAFF,TGTGCCAGCTCACCCGGATGGCGGCCGAACACTGAAGCTTTCTTT
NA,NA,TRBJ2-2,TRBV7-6,CASSLGQNTGELFF,TGTGCCAGCAGCTTAGGTCAGAACACCGGGGAGCTGTTTTTT
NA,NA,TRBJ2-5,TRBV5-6,CASSPWDRQETQYF,TGTGCCAGCAGCCCCTGGGACCGGCAAGAGACCCAGTACTTC
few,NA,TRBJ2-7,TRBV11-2,CASSLGTGYEQYF,TGTGCCAGCAGCTTAGGGACGGGATACGAGCAGTACTTC
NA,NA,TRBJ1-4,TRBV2,CASCSSATNEKLFF,TGTGCCAGCTGCTCTAGTGCAACTAATGAAAAACTGTTTTTT
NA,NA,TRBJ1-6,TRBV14,CASSLDMGYNSPLHF,TGTGCCAGCAGCTTGGACATGGGGTATAATTCACCCCTCCACTTT
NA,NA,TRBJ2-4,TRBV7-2,CASSLVGGLSAIAKNIQYF,TGTGCCAGCAGCTTAGTGGGGGGGCTGTCTGCGATAGCCAAAAACATTCAGTACTTC
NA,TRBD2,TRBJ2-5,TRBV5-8,CASSPGLGGKETQYF,TGTGCCAGCAGCCCGGGACTAGGAGGAAAAGAGACCCAGTACTTC
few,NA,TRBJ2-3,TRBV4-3,CASSQEKADTQYF,TGCGCCAGCAGCCAAGAAAAGGCAGATACGCAGTATTTT
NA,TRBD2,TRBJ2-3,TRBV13,CASSSYRGGAPDTQYF,TGTGCCAGCAGCTCGTACCGCGGGGGGGCCCCAGATACGCAGTATTTT
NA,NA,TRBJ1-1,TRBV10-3,CAISESRGRTEAFF,TGTGCCATCAGTGAGTCGAGGGGCCGCACTGAAGCTTTCTTT
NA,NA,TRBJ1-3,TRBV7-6,CASRRTWTATSSGNTIYF,TGTGCCAGCAGGCGGACTTGGACGGCCACATCCTCTGGAAACACCATATATTTT
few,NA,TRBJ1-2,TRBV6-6,CASSGDINYGYTF,TGTGCCAGCAGTGGGGACATTAACTATGGCTACACCTTC
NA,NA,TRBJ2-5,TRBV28,CASSLLTTGPYQETQYF,TGTGCCAGCAGTTTATTAACGACAGGACCGTACCAAGAGACCCAGTACTTC
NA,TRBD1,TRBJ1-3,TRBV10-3,CASGPGQKISGNTIYF,TGTGCCAGCGGCCCGGGACAGAAGATCTCTGGAAACACCATATATTTT
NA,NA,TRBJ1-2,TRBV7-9,CASSNRDYGYTF,TGTGCCAGCAGTAACAGAGATTATGGCTACACCTTC
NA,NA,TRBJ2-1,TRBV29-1,CSVERLASSSYNEQFF,TGCAGCGTTGAACGGCTAGCCTCGAGCTCCTACAATGAGCAGTTCTTC
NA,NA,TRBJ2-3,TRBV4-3,CASSQGQLAEITDTQYF,TGCGCCAGCAGCCAAGGGCAACTAGCCGAAATCACAGATACGCAGTATTTT
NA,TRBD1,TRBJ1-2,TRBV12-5,CASGASGGFYGYTF,TGTGCTAGTGGTGCATCAGGGGGCTTCTATGGCTACACCTTC
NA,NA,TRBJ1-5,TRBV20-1,CSASGHQPQHF,TGCAGTGCTTCGGGCCATCAGCCCCAGCATTTT
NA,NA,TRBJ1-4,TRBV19,CASSSGEKLFF,TGTGCCAGTAGTAGTGGTGAAAAACTGTTTTTT
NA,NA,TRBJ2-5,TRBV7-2,CASSRDLVETQYF,TGTGCCAGCAGCCGGGACCTCGTCGAGACCCAGTACTTC
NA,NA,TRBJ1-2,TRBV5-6,CASSFGTTGYTF,TGTGCCAGCAGCTTTGGAACAACAGGCTACACCTTC
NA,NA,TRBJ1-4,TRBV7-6,CASSLGAGLNEKLFF,TGTGCCAGCAGCTTAGGGGCAGGACTTAATGAAAAACTGTTTTTT
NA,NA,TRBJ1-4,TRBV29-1,CSVVVNEKLFF,TGCAGCGTTGTGGTTAATGAAAAACTGTTTTTT
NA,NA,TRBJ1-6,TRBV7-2,CASSLARESNSPLHF,TGTGCCAGCAGCTTAGCGCGGGAATCCAATTCACCCCTCCACTTT
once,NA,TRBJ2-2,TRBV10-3,CAISEGGVRNTGELFF,TGTGCCATCAGTGAAGGCGGCGTCAGGAACACCGGGGAGCTGTTTTTT
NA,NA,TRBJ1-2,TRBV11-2,CASSGGGEIYGYTF,TGTGCCAGCAGCGGAGGGGGTGAGATCTATGGCTACACCTTC
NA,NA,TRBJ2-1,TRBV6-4,CASSDSSGAAYNEQFF,TGTGCCAGCAGTGACTCGTCAGGGGCAGCTTACAATGAGCAGTTCTTC
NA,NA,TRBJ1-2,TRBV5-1,CASSPGFGYGYTF,TGCGCCAGCAGCCCAGGGTTCGGCTATGGCTACACCTTC